Below, 20 T cell receptor beta chains from the same sample are listed, as sequenced in a study of blood T cell repertoires in COVID-19. Some clones are missing from TCRdb's copy, which holds only in-frame ones; the method was immunoSEQ multiplex PCR. This sample has about 150,000 clones; 88% occur once, and the top ten carry about 10%. Sequencing was done on a sample of peripheral blood. The receptors were gathered from a man aged 60 to 69 with active or convalescent COVID-19.

V is TRBV6-5 and J is TRBJ1-2; the D gene is possibly TRBD1 (5 bases). The germline V gene has CDR1 MNHEY and CDR2 SVGAGI. Trimming stripped 0 bases from V and 5 bases from J, with 10 bases between. CDR3 size: 14 residues. The CDR3 DNA reads as TGTGCCAGCAGTTACTCGGGGCCCCAGTATGGCTACACCTTC. Its protein product is CASSYSGPQYGYTF.

The chain carries TRBV7-3 and TRBJ2-2; 10 positions agree with TRBD1. Per germline, CDR1 SGHTA and CDR2 FQGTGA. The V and J ends lost 6 bases and 7 bases, in that order; junction bases with no gene match: 5. The CDR3 has 14 amino acids. The CDR3 sequence: CASRPGQGIGELFF. The CDR3 nucleotides read TGTGCCAGCAGGCCGGGACAGGGGATCGGGGAGCTGTTTTTT.

The chain is built from TRBV5-5 and TRBJ2-7, with TRBD1 identical over 8 bases. The CDR3 has 12 amino acids. Germline V gene data show CDR1 as SGHKS and CDR2 as YYEKEE (reference sequence). V was pared by 4 bases and J by 12 bases, with 9 bases of the junction left unmatched. The CDR3 loop reads CASSLTGGLLYF. CDR3 nucleotide sequence: TGTGCCAGCAGCCTTACAGGGGGTCTTTTGTACTTC. Full variable domain (rest looked up from reference TRBV5-5 and TRBJ2-7): DAGVTQSPTHLIKTRGQQVTLRCSPISGHKSVSWYQQVLGQGPQFIFQYYEKEERGRGNFPDRFSARQFPNYSSELNVNALLLGDSALYLCASSLTGGLLYFGPGTRLTVT.

In DNA form, the CDR3 reads TGTGCCAGCAGCTGGACAGGGGACGGTTACAATGAGCAGTTCTTC. Translation gives CASSWTGDGYNEQFF. The gene calls are TRBV7-3 and TRBJ2-1; 9 bases agree with TRBD1. With 4 bases clipped from V and 4 bases from J, the junction kept 5 bases outside the gene matches. CDR1 is SGHTA and CDR2 is FQGTGA in the germline V gene. The CDR3 contains 15 residues. Variable domain in full (rest from reference TRBV7-3 and TRBJ2-1): GAGVSQTPSNKVTEKGKYVELRCDPISGHTALYWYRQSLGQGPEFLIYFQGTGAADDSGLPNDRFFAVRPEGSVSTLKIQRTERGDSAVYLCASSWTGDGYNEQFFGPGTRLTVL.

This clone occurred once. The CDR3: CAWSVEGRSEAFF. In DNA, the CDR3 is TGTGCCTGGAGTGTGGAGGGGCGGTCTGAAGCTTTCTTT. The chain carries TRBV30 and TRBJ1-1; the D gene is possibly TRBD1 (5 bases). The V end was cut by 0 bases, the J end by 6 bases, with 11 bases between. The CDR3 has 13 residues. CDR1 and CDR2 from the germline V gene are GTSNPN and SVGIG (reference sequence).

V usage is TRBV14 and J usage is TRBJ2-1, with a possible D match to TRBD1 (6 bases). Looked up from germline, CDR1 is SGHDN and CDR2 is FVKESK. The CDR3 is made up of 17 amino acids. Trimming took off 0 bases at V and 3 bases at J, with 15 bases between the two ends. This CDR3 is CASSQDPTGLLYNEQFF. The CDR3 bases are TGTGCCAGCAGCCAAGATCCAACAGGGCTGCTCTACAATGAGCAGTTCTTC.

The V and J genes are TRBV9 and TRBJ2-7; TRBD1 matches 8 bases. Germline CDR1 SGDLS, CDR2 YYNGEE. The CDR3 extends over 19 amino acids. V shed 0 bases and J 1 base; nucleotides not matched to a gene: 15. The CDR3 bases are TGTGCCAGCAGCGTAGGGGCATTTATACCGGGACAGGAGTCCTACGAGCAGTACTTC. Its protein is CASSVGAFIPGQESYEQYF.

The rearrangement joins TRBV28 to TRBJ2-2; no reliable D call. The V gene lost 3 bases and the J gene lost 8 bases, with 10 bases spanning the gap. Looked up from germline, CDR1 is MDHEN and CDR2 is SYDVKM. The CDR3 sequence is 13 residues long. CDR3 residues: CASSFPSVGELFF. CDR3 bases: TGTGCCAGCAGTTTTCCATCGGTGGGGGAGCTGTTTTTT.

The chain recombines TRBV5-1 with TRBJ2-3, with TRBD1 matching 10 bases. CDR1 is SGHRS, CDR2 YFSETQ, per germline. With V trimmed by 2 bases and J by 4 bases, 7 bases remained unmatched. The CDR3 extends over 16 amino acids. As DNA, the CDR3 is TGCGCCAGCAGCTTAGAGGGGACAGGGGCGGCAGATACGCAGTATTTT. Its translation is CASSLEGTGAADTQYF.

The chain employs TRBV28 and TRBJ1-2, with D possibly matching TRBD1 (5 bases). Trimming left V 6 bases short and J 2 bases short, with 7 bases between. The CDR3 runs 12 residues. Germline V gene lookup returns CDR1 MDHEN and CDR2 SYDVKM. The CDR3 loop reads CASSQGNYGYTF. In DNA, the CDR3 is TGTGCCAGCAGCCAGGGAAACTATGGCTACACCTTC.

The V gene is TRBV5-1, the J gene TRBJ2-1; tentatively, D is TRBD2 (7 bases). Trimming removed 6 bases at V and 4 bases at J, with 17 bases between. CDR1 SGHRS and CDR2 YFSETQ come from the germline V gene. The CDR3 runs 15 residues. The CDR3 DNA reads TGCGCCAGCAAGGGGGGGAAGGGGGAATACAATGAGCAGTTCTTC. It translates to CASKGGKGEYNEQFF.

The V call is TRBV5-4, the J call TRBJ2-3; TRBD1 is a possible D gene (6 bases). The CDR3 is 15 amino acids. The germline CDR1 and CDR2 sequences are SGHNT and YYREEE (reference sequence). The V gene lost 0 bases and the J gene lost 0 bases, with 8 bases spanning the gap. CDR3 amino acids: CASSLGGHSTDTQYF. In nucleotides, the CDR3 is TGTGCCAGCAGCTTGGGGGGACACAGCACAGATACGCAGTATTTT.

The rearrangement links TRBV5-1 to TRBJ1-1; D is unclear. The length of the CDR3 is 14 residues. The germline V gene encodes CDR1 SGHRS and CDR2 YFSETQ. Deletions cut 0 bases from V and 4 bases from J, with 10 bases between. The CDR3 DNA sequence: TGCGCCAGCAGCTTGGAGGCAGGCCCCACTGAAGCTTTCTTT. It is translated as CASSLEAGPTEAFF.

The chain recombines TRBV27 with TRBJ1-4; TRBD1 matches 7 bases. With 6 bases clipped from V and 5 bases from J, the junction kept 12 bases outside the gene matches. Germline V gives CDR1 MNHEY, CDR2 SMNVEV (reference sequence). This CDR3 has 16 residues. CDR3 sequence: CASSPKGASRNEKLFF. The CDR3 DNA reads TGTGCCAGCAGCCCTAAGGGGGCCTCGAGGAATGAAAAACTGTTTTTT.

The gene calls are TRBV5-4 and TRBJ1-2; 8 bases agree with TRBD1. The germline CDR1 and CDR2 sequences are SGHNT and YYREEE (reference sequence). This CDR3 has 13 residues. J was trimmed by 4 bases and V by 5 bases; bases with no gene match: 4. The CDR3 DNA sequence: TGTGCCAGCAGTGAACAGGGGGGCTATGGCTACACCTTC. This gives the protein CASSEQGGYGYTF.

The rearrangement joins TRBV7-8 to TRBJ1-5; TRBD1 matches at 7 bases. CDR3 size: 14 residues. CDR1 is SGHVS and CDR2 is FQNEAQ in the germline V gene. Trimming removed 5 bases from V and 4 bases from J; junction bases left unmatched: 5. Here the CDR3 DNA reads TGTGCCAGCAGCCCGGACAGGTCAAATCAGCCCCAGCATTTT. Its protein is CASSPDRSNQPQHF. Variable domain in full (rest from reference TRBV7-8 and TRBJ1-5): GAGVSQSPRYKVAKRGQDVALRCDPISGHVSLFWYQQALGQGPEFLTYFQNEAQLDKSGLPSDRFFAERPEGSVSTLKIQRTQQEDSAVYLCASSPDRSNQPQHFGDGTRLSIL.

The chain links TRBV4-1 to TRBJ2-2; 8 bases line up with TRBD1. Per the germline V gene, CDR1 is MGHRA and CDR2 is YSYEKL. The CDR3 length is 18 residues. J gave up 1 base and V 1 base, and 8 bases lay outside the gene matches. CDR3: CASSQGGEQGENTGELFF. CDR3 DNA: TGCGCCAGCAGCCAAGGGGGAGAACAGGGGGAGAACACCGGGGAGCTGTTTTTT.

This clone was picked up a small number of times. The V and J genes are TRBV4-1 and TRBJ2-2; 10 bases match TRBD2. Trimming cost V 3 bases and J 1 base; bases outside gene matches: 5. Germline V gene lookup returns CDR1 MGHRA and CDR2 YSYEKL. There are 17 residues in the CDR3. The CDR3 here is CASSQVGLAKNTGELFF. The CDR3 DNA sequence: TGCGCCAGCAGCCAGGTGGGACTAGCGAAGAACACCGGGGAGCTGTTTTTT.

The V gene is TRBV6-6, the J gene TRBJ2-3; 8 bases agree with TRBD1. Germline values: CDR1 MNHNY, CDR2 SVGAGI (reference sequence). Unmatched junction bases numbered 13, after V lost 10 bases and J lost 4 bases. The CDR3 spans 15 residues. CDR3 protein: CATLGRTGNADTQYF. For the CDR3, the DNA is TGTGCCACCCTTGGGAGGACAGGGAATGCAGATACGCAGTATTTT.

The chain employs TRBV3-1 (or the pseudogene TRBV3-2) and TRBJ2-2, with 10 bases lining up with TRBD2. V lost 4 bases, J lost 4 bases, and 6 bases stayed unmatched. Germline CDR1 and CDR2: LGHDT and YNNKEL (reference sequence). The CDR3 totals 16 residues. The CDR3 DNA follows: TGTGCCAGCAGCCGACCAGCGGGGGGGAGCACCGGGGAGCTGTTTTTT. Encoded protein: CASSRPAGGSTGELFF.